The 27 T cell receptor beta chains below come from one sample, sequenced in a study of T cells after yellow fever vaccination. Each CDR3 protein gets one entry after TCRdb re-called the 5' RACE reads with MiXCR. The data hold more than 350,000 distinct CDR3 sequences, with 11% observed a single time. Sequencing used PBMCs, obtained on the day of the first yellow fever vaccination. These receptors were taken from a man aged 18 to 35 who received the YFV17D yellow fever vaccine.

In its sample, this clonotype was seen a few times. V usage is TRBV18 and J usage is TRBJ2-7; the D gene is possibly TRBD2 (5 bases). CDR3 size: 13 residues. The V and J ends lost 6 bases and 3 bases respectively, with 12 bases between them. Germline lookup yields CDR1 KGHSH and CDR2 LQKENI. This CDR3 is CASSPDGNYEQYF. The CDR3 coding sequence is TGTGCCAGCTCCCCAGACGGGAACTACGAGCAGTACTTC. The full variable domain, completed using reference TRBV18 and TRBJ2-7, is NAGVMQNPRHLVRRRGQEARLRCSPMKGHSHVYWYRQLPEEGLKFMVYLQKENIIDESGMPKERFSAEFPKEGPSILRIQQVVRGDSAAYFCASSPDGNYEQYFGPGTRLTVT.

This clonotype was recorded a few times. The chain recombines TRBV12-3 or TRBV12-4 with TRBJ2-7; tentative D call: TRBD1 (5 bases). Trimming left V 6 bases short and J 0 bases short, with 9 bases between. CDR3 size: 13 residues. The chain's CDR3 is CASRPGHSYEQYF. The CDR3 nucleotides are TGTGCCAGCAGACCCGGACACTCCTACGAGCAGTACTTC.

V is TRBV7-8 and J is TRBJ2-1; D is unclear. V lost 5 bases, J lost 0 bases, and 14 bases lay in between. The CDR3 extends over 16 amino acids. Germline-derived CDR1 and CDR2 are SGHVS and FQNEAQ. The CDR3 region has the DNA TGTGCCAGCAGCCAGAACGACGTACGCTCCTACAATGAGCAGTTCTTC. This encodes CASSQNDVRSYNEQFF.

This clonotype was picked up many times. This chain uses TRBV11-2 with TRBJ2-7; D possibly corresponds to TRBD1 (6 bases). Trimming stripped 5 bases from V and 6 bases from J, with 11 bases between. Germline CDR1 is SGHAT and CDR2 is FQNNGV. The CDR3 loop spans 12 amino acids. The CDR3 sequence is CASSPDSLEQYV. CDR3 bases: TGTGCCAGCAGCCCGGACAGTCTCGAGCAGTACGTC.

This clonotype was counted only a few times. The chain links TRBV5-4 to TRBJ1-2, with 12 nucleotides matching TRBD1. V lost 3 bases, J lost 4 bases, and 7 bases stayed unmatched. Germline loops: CDR1 SGHNT, CDR2 YYREEE (reference sequence). CDR3 length equals 16 residues. The CDR3 DNA reads TGTGCCAGCAGCTCCCTCTGGGACAGGGGGCTCTATGGCTACACCTTC. Its translation is CASSSLWDRGLYGYTF. Together with reference TRBV5-4 and TRBJ1-2, the CDR3 gives the full variable domain: ETGVTQSPTHLIKTRGQQVTLRCSSQSGHNTVSWYQQALGQGPQFIFQYYREEENGRGNFPPRFSGLQFPNYSSELNVNALELDDSALYLCASSSLWDRGLYGYTFGSGTRLTVV.

The V and J genes are TRBV4-1 and TRBJ2-6; D is unresolved. Germline V lookup: CDR1 MGHRA, CDR2 YSYEKL. V was clipped by 2 bases and J by 0 bases, with 8 bases between them. This CDR3 spans 16 amino acids. The CDR3 is CASSQWAPSGANVLTF. The CDR3 DNA sequence: TGCGCCAGCAGCCAATGGGCCCCCTCTGGGGCCAACGTCCTGACTTTC.

The rearrangement uses TRBV6-1 and TRBJ1-1, with a weak D call TRBD1 (5 bases). The V gene's germline CDR1 is MNHNS and CDR2 SASEGT. The length of the CDR3 is 13 residues. Trimming removed 8 bases from V and 0 bases from J, with 10 bases in between. This CDR3 reads CASFRGMNTEAFF. For the CDR3, the DNA is TGTGCCAGCTTTCGGGGCATGAACACTGAAGCTTTCTTT.

There are many counts of this clonotype. V and J are TRBV6-2 or TRBV6-3 and TRBJ2-7; D may correspond to TRBD1 or TRBD2 (5 bases each). Per germline, CDR1 MNHEY and CDR2 SVGEGT. The V gene lost 6 bases and the J gene lost 3 bases, with 12 bases spanning the gap. The CDR3 length is 13 residues. Written as DNA, the CDR3 is TGTGCCAGCAGCGAATGGGACGGCTACGAGCAGTACGTC. Protein: CASSEWDGYEQYV.

The J gene is TRBJ1-1, the V gene TRBV11-3, with D uncertain. CDR1 SGHNT and CDR2 YENEEA come from the germline V gene. The CDR3 runs 12 residues. V gave up 5 bases and J gave up 4 bases, with 8 bases separating them. The CDR3 bases are TGTGCCAGCAGCCACCTGGTCACTGAAGCTTTCTTT. Residues: CASSHLVTEAFF.

This clonotype was detected a few times. The V and J genes are TRBV2 and TRBJ1-5; D remains unclear. The CDR3 length is 16 residues. In germline, CDR1 is SNHLY, CDR2 FYNNEI. Deletions cut 6 bases from V and 0 bases from J, with 15 bases between. CDR3 amino acids: CASRGRASFSNQPQHF. The CDR3 nucleotides read TGTGCCAGCAGAGGGAGAGCTAGCTTTAGCAATCAGCCCCAGCATTTT.

CDR3 in DNA: TGTGCCAGCAGATTAGGGGTAGACAATGAGCAGTTCTTC. Protein product: CASRLGVDNEQFF. The chain recombines TRBV7-3 with TRBJ2-1, with D possibly being TRBD1 (5 bases). Trimming took off 6 bases at V and 5 bases at J, with 11 bases between the two ends. The CDR3 has 13 amino acids. CDR1 and CDR2 (germline): SGHTA, FQGTGA.

There are a few counts of this clonotype. The CDR3 here is CASRWGAAGNSPLHF. CDR3 DNA: TGTGCCAGCCGTTGGGGGGCCGCAGGGAATTCACCCCTCCACTTT. The chain employs TRBV6-5 and TRBJ1-6, with D maybe TRBD1 (6 bases). The V gene's germline CDR1 is MNHEY and CDR2 SVGAGI. Trimming pared 8 bases from V and 7 bases from J, leaving 18 bases between. The CDR3 has 15 amino acids.

At least ten counts were recorded for this clonotype. The chain is built from TRBV12-3 or TRBV12-4 and TRBJ2-3; 8 bases map to TRBD2. With 6 bases clipped from V and 1 base from J, the junction kept 6 bases outside the gene matches. This CDR3 has 15 residues. The CDR3 reads CASRLGTRGTDTQYF. Here the CDR3 DNA reads TGTGCCAGCAGGCTCGGGACTAGAGGCACAGATACGCAGTATTTT.

V usage is TRBV25-1 and J usage is TRBJ2-7; no reliable D call. V was clipped by 3 bases and J by 3 bases, with 6 bases between them. The CDR3 consists of 12 residues. Germline values: CDR1 MGHDK, CDR2 SYGVNS. This CDR3 reads CASSDANYEQYF. The CDR3 DNA follows: TGTGCCAGCAGTGATGCGAACTACGAGCAGTACTTC.

This chain joins TRBV20-1 and TRBJ2-1, with 15 bases aligning to TRBD2. The V gene end was trimmed by 6 bases and the J gene end by 11 bases; junction bases not matched to a gene: 11. The germline V gene has CDR1 DFQATT and CDR2 SNEGSKA (reference sequence). The CDR3 has 15 residues. The CDR3 region is CSANTGTSGGWKQFF. In DNA form, the CDR3 reads TGCAGTGCAAATACCGGGACTAGCGGGGGGTGGAAGCAGTTCTTC.

V gene TRBV5-1 combines with J gene TRBJ1-6; 7 nucleotides line up with TRBD1. After removal of 4 bases from V and 9 bases from J, the junction contained 10 bases not matched to a gene. Germline V gene sequence: CDR1 SGHRS, CDR2 YFSETQ. This CDR3 contains 15 residues. This CDR3 is CASSTGQARGSPLHF. Written as DNA, the CDR3 is TGCGCCAGCAGCACCGGACAGGCCCGGGGTTCACCCCTCCACTTT.

The chain links TRBV29-1 to TRBJ1-1; the D is unclear. Trimming took off 7 bases at V and 4 bases at J, with 16 bases between the two ends. The CDR3 is 13 amino acids. Germline V gene data show CDR1 as SQVTM and CDR2 as ANQGSEA. The CDR3 DNA follows: TGCAGCGCCAAGCGGGCGGCGGGCACTGAAGCTTTCTTT. Amino acid sequence: CSAKRAAGTEAFF.

This clonotype was seen a few times. The chain links TRBV11-2 to TRBJ2-5, with 11 nucleotides matching TRBD2. V lost 3 bases, J lost 1 base, and 4 bases stayed unmatched. The CDR3 totals 16 residues. Germline values: CDR1 SGHAT, CDR2 FQNNGV. Here the CDR3 reads CASSLVSGGAQETQYF. Written as DNA, the CDR3 is TGTGCCAGCAGCTTGGTTAGCGGGGGGGCCCAAGAGACCCAGTACTTC.

There are a few counts of this clonotype. The J gene is TRBJ2-5, the V gene TRBV4-3; possibly TRBD1 or TRBD2 for D (5 bases each). This CDR3 contains 16 residues. Germline V CDR1 and CDR2: LGHNA, YSLEER. Trimming left V 0 bases short and J 2 bases short, with 13 bases between. CDR3 region: CASSQEHPGPQETQYF. CDR3 DNA sequence: TGCGCCAGCAGCCAAGAACACCCGGGGCCTCAAGAGACCCAGTACTTC.

The V gene is TRBV7-9, the J gene TRBJ2-3, with D perhaps matching TRBD1 (5 bases). The germline V and J ends were trimmed by 3 bases and 4 bases, with 14 bases remaining between them. Germline loops: CDR1 SEHNR, CDR2 FQNEAQ (reference sequence). The CDR3 sequence is 15 residues long. CDR3 residues: CASSFSDRASDTQYF. CDR3 sequence (DNA): TGTGCCAGCAGCTTCTCAGACAGAGCATCAGATACGCAGTATTTT.

This clonotype was recorded a few times. V is TRBV5-5 and J is TRBJ2-7, with D possibly matching TRBD1 (6 bases). With 1 base removed from V and 0 bases from J, the gap between germline ends came to 17 bases. CDR1 SGHKS and CDR2 YYEKEE come from the germline V gene (reference sequence). This CDR3 has 17 residues. The CDR3 coding sequence is TGTGCCAGCAGCTTGCACTTCAGGGACACAAGCTCCTACGAGCAGTACTTC. It specifies CASSLHFRDTSSYEQYF.

The rearrangement links TRBV20-1 to TRBJ2-7; D possibly matches TRBD1 or TRBD2 (5 bases each). Looked up from germline, CDR1 is DFQATT and CDR2 is SNEGSKA (reference sequence). The length of the CDR3 is 13 residues. Trimming took 3 bases from V and 3 from J, leaving 12 bases between them. CDR3 loop: CSASAGTDYEQYF. CDR3 bases: TGCAGTGCTAGCGCTGGGACGGACTACGAGCAGTACTTC.

The rearrangement uses TRBV11-2 and TRBJ2-7; D is perhaps TRBD2 (6 bases). The V end was cut by 1 base, the J end by 5 bases, with 12 bases between. From germline, CDR1 is SGHAT and CDR2 FQNNGV. The length of the CDR3 is 14 residues. This CDR3 is CASSLAGGVHEQYV. The CDR3 DNA reads TGTGCCAGCAGCTTAGCTGGCGGGGTCCACGAGCAGTACGTC.

This rearrangement joins TRBV3-1 to TRBJ2-1; 10 bases map to TRBD2. J lost 4 bases, V lost 7 bases, and 10 bases had no gene match. CDR3 size: 16 residues. Germline loops: CDR1 LGHDT, CDR2 YNNKEL (reference sequence). CDR3 nucleotides: TGTGCCAGCACCCTCACTCCGGGACTAGCGTACAATGAGCAGTTCTTC. Protein: CASTLTPGLAYNEQFF.

CDR3 nucleotide sequence: TGTGCCAGCAGCCAAGAGGGGGGGGGCCAAGAGACCCAGTACTTC. Translation gives CASSQEGGGQETQYF. The chain combines TRBV4-2 with TRBJ2-5, with 7 positions matching TRBD2. The CDR3 spans 15 residues. Germline V CDR1 and CDR2: LGHNA, YNFKEQ. Germline trimming cut 0 bases from V and 1 base from J; bases unmatched to any gene: 2.

This clonotype has a handful of counts. The chain employs TRBV7-3 and TRBJ2-1; no clear D. Germline V gene lookup returns CDR1 SGHTA and CDR2 FQGTGA. This CDR3 spans 16 amino acids. The V end was cut by 4 bases, the J end by 3 bases, with 16 bases between. This chain's CDR3 is CASSYRPLLDYNEQFF. In DNA, the CDR3 is TGTGCCAGCAGCTACCGGCCGCTGCTCGACTACAATGAGCAGTTCTTC.

CDR3 protein: CATSDPAGGNQPQHF. The CDR3 DNA sequence: TGTGCCACCAGTGATCCGGCGGGGGGCAATCAGCCCCAGCATTTT. The chain carries TRBV24-1 and TRBJ1-5; tentatively, D is TRBD1 (5 bases). This CDR3 is 15 amino acids long. V lost 3 bases and J 2 bases, leaving 10 bases between the germline ends. Germline V gene data show CDR1 as KGHDR and CDR2 as SFDVKD.